This TCR beta chain was identified during a study of cytomegalovirus exposure and HLA in healthy donors (dated by TCRdb to 2016 to 2017). General notes on the study: An earlier analysis of fewer than 750 of the donors reported approximately 300 Gb of sequence data and approximately 120 million unique TCR beta sequences obtained from about 180 million T cells. Roughly 300 gigabases of sequencing data and approximately 85 million unique TCR sequences were included in an early release covering roughly 700 HLA-typed donors. Of the roughly 400 genotyped donors, more than 75% were placed in the genetic ancestry cluster associated with self-reported Caucasian donors. The study was designed to test whether signatures of past pathogen exposure could be identified by cataloging public T cell receptors. The study profiled the T cell repertoires of hundreds of subjects by immunosequencing and related them to cytomegalovirus serostatus. Besides the first cohort of approximately 670 subjects, a separate validation cohort made up of over a hundred different subjects was used. To predict cytomegalovirus infection status, the study combined high-throughput TCR immunosequencing, statistical association of individual TCRs with disease status, and machine learning. A later analysis re-analyzed previously published TCR beta repertoires from hundreds of donors and added high-resolution HLA genotyping to study TCR occurrence patterns. In the later analysis, no new phenotypic data were used to find candidate immune exposures; instead, reliance was placed on TCR beta sequences and their occurrence across donors. In an earlier analysis of about 590 of the donors, high-throughput TCR beta sequencing was used to judge whether each TCR beta V gene segment behaved as functional or pseudogenic. Alongside the repertoire data, information on donor age, sex, ethnicity and CMV serostatus was compiled. A later genetic analysis took genome-wide SNP genotypes for about three fifths of the roughly 700 donors and used that subset as a discovery cohort. Every repertoire in the discovery cohort had been generated on one and the same sequencing platform. HLA typing covered class I and class II loci at four-digit resolution. Typing coverage differed by locus: A, B, C, DRB1 and DQB1 were typed in roughly 620-630 donors, DQA1 in around 500, DPA1 in 600 to 610, and DPB1 in around 490. About five DR-DQ haplotypes were handled as single units for association and clustering because linkage in the cohort was strong. Among a few hundred genotyped donors of the cohort, an average of about 240,000 unique TCR beta nucleotide sequences were sequenced per donor, roughly 20% of them non-productive. The research as a whole found: CMV serostatus was the only immune exposure information available for the cohort. In a later analysis, more than 15,000 TCR beta sequences were associated with specific HLA alleles at a false discovery rate of 0.05. According to a later analysis, parvovirus B19, influenza, CMV and Epstein-Barr virus appeared linked to several top co-occurrence clusters. The earlier analysis of some 560 of the donors excluded 15 to 20 rarely observed V segments, including chromosome 9 orphons, because counts were too low. Because HLA typing was missing for some donors at each locus, association tests included only the typed subset. In the study, roughly 160 TCR beta chains were listed as associated with cytomegalovirus. A later analysis found that most CMV-associated TCR beta chains appeared HLA-restricted, with HLA associations seemingly driven largely by CMV exposure. Compared with the 666-donor mean, donors in an Asian-associated ancestry cluster had fewer N-insertions in productive TCRs, according to a later genetic analysis. The presence/absence analyses assumed that sequencing depth was roughly uniform across donors, and that assumption may not be true. Compared with equally common non-associated chains, HLA-associated TCR beta chains in a later analysis were more clonally expanded and had lower generation probabilities. Correlated functional status among segregating V segments might be attributable to linkage disequilibrium, but an unknown experimental factor could not be ruled out. In both the original and validation cohorts, the classifier was reported to diagnose cytomegalovirus status with high specificity and sensitivity. A later analysis found that TCR association rates varied across HLA loci, with DRB1 alleles showing the most associated TCRs and HLA-C alleles the fewest. A further reported finding was that TCR beta sequences accurately predicted the HLA-A and HLA-B alleles for most subjects in the first cohort. The sequencing pipeline was judged likely to have produced a cluster of highly shared sequence variants as a technical artifact. In vitro tests confirmed that a few of the cytomegalovirus-associated TCR beta chains recognize cytomegalovirus antigens. Most TCR sequences were seen in very few donors, while some public TCRs were found in many individuals. The authors suggested that the approach could potentially be extended to other disease states and immunological phenotypes. Assigning TCR associations to individual alleles was difficult when HLA alleles, especially DR and DQ, strongly co-occurred. This cohort had only TCR beta chains sequenced, and the lack of alpha or paired-chain data limited which features could be detected. Broadly in line with IMGT annotations, most TCR beta V segments showed up in productive rearrangements about 90% or about 30% of the time in an earlier analysis of under 700 of the donors. An association between a missense DCLRE1C variant and V-gene and J-gene trimming of TCR beta chains was found in a later genetic analysis and replicated in an independent cohort.

The cohort was made up of 666 healthy bone marrow donors. All cohort members were sampled while nominally healthy, although unrecorded immune exposures were likely present. The donor was CMV seronegative and was included in the group of a few hundred seronegative cohort members. A peripheral blood sample was provided by each donor, and peripheral blood mononuclear cells were used for TCR beta sequencing. Genomic DNA extraction from the blood cell samples was performed with the Qiagen DNeasy Blood Extraction Kit. This clone was counted once. Its specific antigen is unknown. The sample holds no much larger clone one base away, and base qualities are not on file. The method behind the library was the immunoSEQ multiplex PCR assay. The multiplex PCR relied on a mix of 60 forward primers for TCR Vbeta segments and 13 reverse primers for TCR Jbeta segments. The CDR3 region of rearranged TCR beta genes was amplified from genomic DNA by a multiplex PCR assay. The Illumina HiSeq System was used to sequence the amplified TCR beta libraries as 87-base-pair reads. The authors' pipeline ran thus. In a later analysis, about 80 million unique TCR beta chains were counted across the approximately 620 repertoires, and approximately 9.9 million of these chains were shared by at least two donors. To remove PCR and sequencing errors, raw reads were error-corrected and collapsed into unique sequences using a nearest-neighbor algorithm that merged closely related sequences. V, D and J gene segments were assigned by aligning CDR3 sequences to IMGT reference sequences. For a sequence to be retained, a match of at least six nucleotides to both a V gene segment and a J gene segment was required. A rearrangement was called productive if the CDR3 had no stop codons and remained in frame with V and J, and every other rearrangement was called non-productive. CDR3 was defined according to IMGT convention as the region running from the second conserved V-encoded cysteine to the conserved J-encoded phenylalanine. In an earlier analysis of 550 to 650 of the donors, sequences lacking an unambiguous match to a single V gene segment were excluded. In an earlier analysis of 587 of the donors, V segments were called functional above 56.7% productive rearrangements and were called segregating when the between-donor standard deviation exceeded 5%. A statistical classification framework was built to diagnose cytomegalovirus status from the catalog of TCR beta chain sequences. V and J gene assignment, in a later analysis, came from comparing TCR nucleotide sequences with IMGT/GENE-DB human TR gene sequences. A later analysis assigned CDR3 sequences and most-parsimonious VDJ recombination scenarios with the TCRdist pipeline. In a later analysis, each TCR beta chain was defined by its CDR3 amino acid sequence together with its V-gene family, and reads lacking a unique V-gene family were excluded. To address suspected cross-contamination and a sequencing artifact, a later analysis removed several hundred highly shared, low-generation-probability nucleotide sequences. In a later analysis, a clonal expansion index was calculated for each public chain from normalized within-repertoire ranks of inferred template counts. Generation probabilities in a later analysis came from a VDJ recombination model fitted to out-of-frame rearrangements, and those results were checked against IGoR. In a later analysis, hypergeometric tests were used to score TCR-TCR, TCR-HLA and TCR-CMV co-occurrence, with a repertoire-size bias correction applied to TCR pairs. False discovery rates were estimated in a later analysis by permuting HLA or CMV assignments 20 times. In a later analysis, co-occurring TCRs were grouped using DBSCAN, and TCRdist sequence similarity was added for clustering within HLA-allele-positive subsets. Co-occurrence clustering excluded repertoires with fewer than 30,000 or more than 120,000 public chains, plus five with anomalous nucleotide sharing. TCRdb carries this immuneACCESS record with in-frame sequences only. Its versions omit some clonotypes, under half of them owing to an unresolved V gene in the studies checked, with the rest unexplained. V and J calls and clone size follow that table, whereas D and trimming were derived from the DNA. This sample gives about 150,000 clones in total; about four fifths of them show up just once. In total, the top ten clones hold about 2.8% of the sample.

This sequence originates from a young man in good health and CMV-seronegative. Input material: PBMCs.

The CDR3 sequence is CASSSGTVYGYTF. The bases are TGTGCCAGCAGCTCCGGGACAGTCTATGGCTACACCTTC. The V and J genes are TRBV7-2 and TRBJ1-2; 7 central bases correspond to TRBD1. After removal of 4 bases from V and 4 bases from J, the junction retains 3 bases not matched to a gene. From the germline V gene, CDR1 is SGHTA and CDR2 is FQGNSA. Spanning cysteine to phenylalanine, the CDR3 consists of 13 amino acids. Only CDR3 DNA is held: 39 bases, read in frame from base 1.